Listed below are T cell receptor beta chains from one sample, sequenced in a study of shared clonotypes between healthy human individuals. This table comes from immunoSEQ multiplex PCR, and its TCRdb copy is limited to in-frame clones, with some not included. The repertoire includes hundreds of thousands of clones, around four fifths of them detected once, and about 1.8% sits in the top ten. The sequenced sample was memory CD4+ T cells sorted from blood. These receptors all come from a woman aged 25-40 years in good health. CDR3s include the opening cysteine and the closing phenylalanine or tryptophan. D genes are given only for firm matches. Clone size appears in some rows only: once, few, many, or a class for an expanded clone.

TRBV11-3	.	.	TRBJ2-5	TGTGCCAGCAGCCAACAACAAGGCACCCAGTACTTC	CASSQQQGTQYF
TRBV6-1	.	TRBD2	TRBJ2-7	TGTGCCAGCCGGGCTAGCGGGGGTACCTACGAGCAGTACTTC	CASRASGGTYEQYF
TRBV5-1	.	.	TRBJ2-1	TGCGCCAGCAGCTTTGGGAACACCTACAATGAGCAGTTCTTC	CASSFGNTYNEQFF
TRBV4-1	few	TRBD2	TRBJ2-1	TGCGCCAGCAGCCAGGGTCTAGCGGGATTCCTGACGATATACAATGAGCAGTTCTTC	CASSQGLAGFLTIYNEQFF
TRBV7-3	few	.	TRBJ2-1	TGTGCCAGCAGCTTTGGGACGCGAGCGCCGATGGAGCAGTTCTTC	CASSFGTRAPMEQFF
TRBV30	.	TRBD1	TRBJ1-4	TGTGCCTGGAGTAGGGATCCTGAGGACAGGGGGATTCGGAGGGAAAAACTGTTTTTT	CAWSRDPEDRGIRREKLFF
TRBV6-5	.	TRBD1	TRBJ1-2	TGTGCCAGCAGTCCAGGACAGGGAGGCTATGGCTACACCTTC	CASSPGQGGYGYTF
TRBV5-4	few	TRBD1	TRBJ1-2	TGTGCCAGCAGCTGGCGGGACAGGCCCTATGGCTACACCTTC	CASSWRDRPYGYTF
TRBV19	.	TRBD1	TRBJ2-7	TGTGCCAGTAGTAACCAGGGGACAGGAAACTACGAGCAGTACTTC	CASSNQGTGNYEQYF
TRBV7-8	.	.	TRBJ1-5	TGTGCCAGCAGCTTAGGGCAGGGTGGCGGTCAGCCCCAGCATTTT	CASSLGQGGGQPQHF
TRBV5-1	few	TRBD2	TRBJ2-7	TGCGCCAGCAGCATACTAGCGGGATTCTCCTACGAGCAGTACTTC	CASSILAGFSYEQYF
TRBV18	.	.	TRBJ2-7	TGTGCCAGCTCACTCGAGTTAAACTACGAGCAGTACTTC	CASSLELNYEQYF
TRBV5-1	.	TRBD1	TRBJ2-2	TGCGCCAGCAGTGCCGGGACAGAGAACACCGGGGAGCTGTTTTTT	CASSAGTENTGELFF
TRBV19	.	.	TRBJ2-7	TGTGCCAGTAGTATTGGAGCACGGCGAGGCTACGAGCAGTACTTC	CASSIGARRGYEQYF
TRBV5-6	.	.	TRBJ2-5	TGTGCCAGCAGCTCCGGATTGCCGGGACTGACTTTGGCCCAGTACTTC	CASSSGLPGLTLAQYF
TRBV4-1	.	.	TRBJ1-5	TGCGCCAGCAGCCTTTCTGTTAGCAATCAGCCCCAGCATTTT	CASSLSVSNQPQHF
TRBV19	.	TRBD1	TRBJ1-4	TGTGCCAGCTGGGACAGACAAGGATCTAATGAAAAACTGTTTTTT	CASWDRQGSNEKLFF
TRBV6-1	.	.	TRBJ1-5	TGTGCCAGCAGTGAAGTTCCTTTGGCAGGGAATAGCAATCAGCCCCAGCATTTT	CASSEVPLAGNSNQPQHF
TRBV6-1	.	.	TRBJ1-2	TGTGCCAGCAGTGAAGGAGGCCGGAGAATCTATGGCTACACCTTC	CASSEGGRRIYGYTF
TRBV6-1	few	.	TRBJ1-1	TGTGCCGCGACCCGGCTTAGGAACACTGAAGCTTTCTTT	CAATRLRNTEAFF
TRBV19	.	.	TRBJ1-1	TGTGCCAGTAGAACGGGACTGGGGAACACTGAAGCTTTCTTT	CASRTGLGNTEAFF
TRBV28	.	.	TRBJ1-5	TGTGCCAGCAGTTTTACAGGGACGGGCAATCAGCCCCAGCATTTT	CASSFTGTGNQPQHF
TRBV5-1	once	TRBD1	TRBJ1-4	TGCGCCAGCAGCGTAGGACAGGGGCCTCTTGCAACTAATGAAAAACTGTTTTTT	CASSVGQGPLATNEKLFF
TRBV5-1	.	TRBD2	TRBJ2-6	TGCGCCAGCAGCCTCCTAGCGGGAGCGGGCTCTGGGGCCAACGTCCTGACTTTC	CASSLLAGAGSGANVLTF
TRBV19	.	.	TRBJ2-5	TGTGCCAGTAGCCGTGGGTCTGAGACCCAGTACTTC	CASSRGSETQYF
TRBV29-1	.	.	TRBJ1-1	TGCAGCGTTGAATCCGGGTTAGAAGCTTTCTTT	CSVESGLEAFF
TRBV7-6	.	TRBD2	TRBJ2-2	TGTGCCAGCAGCCTCCTAGCGGGACAGTCGGTCGGGGAGCTGTTTTTT	CASSLLAGQSVGELFF
TRBV4-1	.	.	TRBJ2-5	TGCGCCAGCAGCCAAGCCTGGGGGCCAGAGACCCAGTACTTC	CASSQAWGPETQYF
TRBV29-1	.	.	TRBJ1-1	TGCAGCGTGGCCGAAGGACTGGGGGGGGAAACTGAAGCTTTCTTT	CSVAEGLGGETEAFF
TRBV11-3	.	.	TRBJ1-1	TGTGCCAGCAGCTTTTCAGGGGCGAACACTGAAGCTTTCTTT	CASSFSGANTEAFF
TRBV2	.	.	TRBJ2-7	TGTGCCAGCAGTCTGGAGGGCCAAGGAGAGCAGTACTTC	CASSLEGQGEQYF
TRBV28	.	.	TRBJ1-1	TGTGCCAGCAGCTATTTAGGGAGGGCGGGCGCAGCTTTCTTT	CASSYLGRAGAAFF
TRBV28	.	.	TRBJ2-7	TGTGCCAGCAGTTTAGAGGGAGCAGGCTCCTACGAGCAGTACTTC	CASSLEGAGSYEQYF
TRBV5-6	.	TRBD1	TRBJ1-5	TGTGCCAGCAGCTTTGGTATTACAGGGGGCGGAAGCAATCAGCCCCAGCATTTT	CASSFGITGGGSNQPQHF
TRBV9	many	.	TRBJ1-1	TGTGCCAGCTCCCTCTCGGAGTTGAACACTGAAGCTTTCTTT	CASSLSELNTEAFF
TRBV11-2	.	.	TRBJ1-1	TGTGCCAGCAGCAGGGACGAGTATATTGAAGCTTTCTTT	CASSRDEYIEAFF
TRBV7-6	once	.	TRBJ2-5	TGTGCCAGCAGCTTGACCCTCCAAGAGACCCAGTACTTC	CASSLTLQETQYF
TRBV6-1	.	.	TRBJ1-2	TGTGCCAGCAGTGAATTAGGACAGCCAGGCCCCAACTATGGCTACACCTTC	CASSELGQPGPNYGYTF
TRBV5-1	few	.	TRBJ2-2	TGCGCCAGCAGCCCGGGGACGGAGAGCACCGGGGAGCTGTTTTTT	CASSPGTESTGELFF
TRBV7-6	.	.	TRBJ1-5	TGTGCCAGCAGCCCCGTGGTGGGGGCCAGGACTCAGCCCCAGCATTTT	CASSPVVGARTQPQHF
TRBV5-1	.	TRBD2	TRBJ2-1	TGCGCCAGCAGCTTCGGACTAGCGGGGACGTACAATGAGCAGTTCTTC	CASSFGLAGTYNEQFF
TRBV5-1	.	.	TRBJ2-5	TGCGCCAGCAGCTTGTTCTCCGCTGAGAGGGAGACCCAGTACTTC	CASSLFSAERETQYF